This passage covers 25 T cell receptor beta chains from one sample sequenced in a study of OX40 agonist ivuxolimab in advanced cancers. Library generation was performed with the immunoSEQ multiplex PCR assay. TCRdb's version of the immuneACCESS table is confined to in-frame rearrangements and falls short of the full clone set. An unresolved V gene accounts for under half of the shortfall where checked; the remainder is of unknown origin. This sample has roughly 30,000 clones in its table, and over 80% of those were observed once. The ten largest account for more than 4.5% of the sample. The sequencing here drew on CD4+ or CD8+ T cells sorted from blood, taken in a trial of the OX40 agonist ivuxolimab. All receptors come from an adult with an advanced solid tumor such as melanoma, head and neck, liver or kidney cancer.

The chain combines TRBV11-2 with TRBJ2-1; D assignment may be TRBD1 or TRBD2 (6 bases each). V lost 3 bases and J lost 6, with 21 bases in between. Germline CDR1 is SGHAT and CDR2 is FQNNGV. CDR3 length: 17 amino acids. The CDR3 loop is CASSFSPGGPTFNEQFF. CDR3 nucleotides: TGTGCCAGCAGCTTTTCCCCCGGGGGCCCTACTTTCAATGAGCAGTTCTTC.

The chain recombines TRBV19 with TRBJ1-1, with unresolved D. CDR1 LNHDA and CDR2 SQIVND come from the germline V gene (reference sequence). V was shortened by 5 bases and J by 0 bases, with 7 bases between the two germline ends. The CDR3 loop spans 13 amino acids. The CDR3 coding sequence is TGTGCCAGTAGTCCCCGGTTGAACACTGAAGCTTTCTTT. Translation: CASSPRLNTEAFF.

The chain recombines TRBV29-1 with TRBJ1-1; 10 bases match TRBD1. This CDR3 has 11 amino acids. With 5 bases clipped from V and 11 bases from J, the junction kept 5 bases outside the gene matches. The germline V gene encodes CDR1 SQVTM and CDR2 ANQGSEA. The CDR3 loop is CSVNRDRGAFF. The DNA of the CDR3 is TGCAGCGTTAACCGGGACAGGGGTGCTTTCTTT. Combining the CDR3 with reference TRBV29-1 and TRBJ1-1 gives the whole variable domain SAVISQKPSRDICQRGTSLTIQCQVDSQVTMMFWYRQQPGQSLTLIATANQGSEATYESGFVIDKFPISRPNLTFSTLTVSNMSPEDSSIYLCSVNRDRGAFFGQGTRLTVV.

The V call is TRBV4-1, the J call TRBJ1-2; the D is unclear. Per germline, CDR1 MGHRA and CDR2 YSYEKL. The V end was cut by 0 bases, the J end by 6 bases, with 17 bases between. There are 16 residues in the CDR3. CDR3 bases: TGCGCCAGCAGCCAAGATCGTGACGCCTCCCGAGATGGCTACACCTTC. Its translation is CASSQDRDASRDGYTF.

The CDR3 sequence is CASSWRTGYTEAFF. DNA for the CDR3: TGCGCCAGCAGCTGGAGGACAGGGTACACTGAAGCTTTCTTT. The rearrangement joins TRBV5-1 to TRBJ1-1; TRBD1 agrees at 8 bases. The CDR3 length is 14 residues. Trimming cost V 3 bases and J 3 bases; bases outside gene matches: 4. Germline assignment: CDR1 SGHRS and CDR2 YFSETQ.

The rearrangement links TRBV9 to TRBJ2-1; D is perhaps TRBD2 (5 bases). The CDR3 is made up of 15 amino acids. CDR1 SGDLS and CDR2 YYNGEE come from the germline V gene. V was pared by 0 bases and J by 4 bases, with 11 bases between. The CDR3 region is CASSVVPGSYNEQFF. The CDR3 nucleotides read TGTGCCAGCAGCGTAGTCCCGGGATCGTACAATGAGCAGTTCTTC.

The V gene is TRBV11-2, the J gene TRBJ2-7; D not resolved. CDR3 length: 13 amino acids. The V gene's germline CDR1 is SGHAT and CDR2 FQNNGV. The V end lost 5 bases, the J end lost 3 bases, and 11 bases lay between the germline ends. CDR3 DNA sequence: TGTGCCAGCAGCGTCTGGGATGACTACGAGCAGTACTTC. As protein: CASSVWDDYEQYF.

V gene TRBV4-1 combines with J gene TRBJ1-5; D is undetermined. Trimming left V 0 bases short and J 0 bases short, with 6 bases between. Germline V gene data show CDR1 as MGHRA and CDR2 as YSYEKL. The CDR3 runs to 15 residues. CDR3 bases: TGCGCCAGCAGCCAAGATATGAGTAGCAATCAGCCCCAGCATTTT. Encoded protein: CASSQDMSSNQPQHF.

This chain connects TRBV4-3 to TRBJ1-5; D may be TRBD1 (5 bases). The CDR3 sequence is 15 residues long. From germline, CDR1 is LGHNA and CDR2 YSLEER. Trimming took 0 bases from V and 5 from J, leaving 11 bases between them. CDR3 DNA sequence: TGCGCCAGCAGCCAAGATCGGGGGTTCGATCAGCCCCAGCATTTT. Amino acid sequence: CASSQDRGFDQPQHF.

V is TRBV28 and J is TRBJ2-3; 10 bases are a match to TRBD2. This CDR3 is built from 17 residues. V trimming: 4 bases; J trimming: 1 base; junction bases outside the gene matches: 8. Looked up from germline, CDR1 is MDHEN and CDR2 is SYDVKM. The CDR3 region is CASSSPGLATRTDTQYF. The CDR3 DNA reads TGTGCCAGCAGTTCACCGGGACTAGCGACACGCACAGATACGCAGTATTTT.

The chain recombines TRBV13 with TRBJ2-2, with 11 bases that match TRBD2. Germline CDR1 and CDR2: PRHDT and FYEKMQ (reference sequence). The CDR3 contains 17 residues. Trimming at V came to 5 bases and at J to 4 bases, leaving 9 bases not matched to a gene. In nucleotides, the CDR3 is TGTGCCAGCAGCGGAATAGCGGGGGGGCGTGGCACCGGGGAGCTGTTTTTT. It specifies CASSGIAGGRGTGELFF. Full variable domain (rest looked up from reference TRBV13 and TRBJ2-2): AAGVIQSPRHLIKEKRETATLKCYPIPRHDTVYWYQQGPGQDPQFLISFYEKMQSDKGSIPDRFSAQQFSDYHSELNMSSLELGDSALYFCASSGIAGGRGTGELFFGEGSRLTVL.

The CDR3 protein is CATPLAEAFF. The CDR3 DNA is TGCGCCACCCCGCTGGCTGAAGCTTTCTTT. The chain has TRBV23-1 and TRBJ1-1; no reliable D call. TRBV23-1 is noted as an ORF with a role that remains uncertain. V was shortened by 10 bases and J by 6 bases, with 9 bases between the two germline ends. The CDR3 covers 10 residues.

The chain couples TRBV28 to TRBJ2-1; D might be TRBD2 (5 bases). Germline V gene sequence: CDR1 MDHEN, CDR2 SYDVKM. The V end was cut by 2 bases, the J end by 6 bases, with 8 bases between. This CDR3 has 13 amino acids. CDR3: CASSLGLANEQFF. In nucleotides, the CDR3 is TGTGCCAGCAGTTTAGGCCTAGCCAATGAGCAGTTCTTC.

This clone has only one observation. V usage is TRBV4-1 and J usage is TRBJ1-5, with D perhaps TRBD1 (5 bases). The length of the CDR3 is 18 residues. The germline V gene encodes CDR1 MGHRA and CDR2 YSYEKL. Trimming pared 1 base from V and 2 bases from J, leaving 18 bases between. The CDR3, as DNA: TGCGCCAGCAGCCAAGTACCTTTCCGAGGGGAGGGCAATCAGCCCCAGCATTTT. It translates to CASSQVPFRGEGNQPQHF.

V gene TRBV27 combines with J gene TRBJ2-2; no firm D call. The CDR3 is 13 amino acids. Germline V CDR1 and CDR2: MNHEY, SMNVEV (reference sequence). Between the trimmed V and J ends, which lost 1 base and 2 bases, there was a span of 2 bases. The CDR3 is CASSLLNTGELFF. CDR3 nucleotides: TGTGCCAGCAGTTTATTAAACACCGGGGAGCTGTTTTTT.

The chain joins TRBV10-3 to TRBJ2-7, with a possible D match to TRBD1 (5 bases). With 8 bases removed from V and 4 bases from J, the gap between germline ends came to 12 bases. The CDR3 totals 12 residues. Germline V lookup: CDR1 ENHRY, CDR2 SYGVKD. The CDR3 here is CAISQGLYEQYV. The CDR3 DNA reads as TGTGCCATCTCGCAGGGCCTTTACGAGCAGTACGTC.

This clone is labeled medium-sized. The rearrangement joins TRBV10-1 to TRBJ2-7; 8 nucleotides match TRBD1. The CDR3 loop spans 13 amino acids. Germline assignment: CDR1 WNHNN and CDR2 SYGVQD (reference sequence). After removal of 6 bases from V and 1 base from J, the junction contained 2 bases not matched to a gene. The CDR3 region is CASRGQGSYEQYV. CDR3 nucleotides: TGCGCCAGCAGAGGACAGGGATCCTACGAGCAGTACGTC.

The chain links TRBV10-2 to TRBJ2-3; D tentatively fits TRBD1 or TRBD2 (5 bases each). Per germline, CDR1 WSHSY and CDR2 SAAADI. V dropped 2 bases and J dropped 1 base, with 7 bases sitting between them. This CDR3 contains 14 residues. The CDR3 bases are TGCGCCAGCAGTGAGATGGGGGGCACAGATACGCAGTATTTT. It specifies CASSEMGGTDTQYF.

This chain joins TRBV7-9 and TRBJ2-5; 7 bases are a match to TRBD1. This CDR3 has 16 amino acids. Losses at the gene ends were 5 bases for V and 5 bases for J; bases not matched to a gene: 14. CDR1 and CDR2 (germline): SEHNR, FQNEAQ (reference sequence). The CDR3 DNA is TGTGCCAGCAGCCCCGGTGGTGAGGGGGCCCGTGAGACCCAGTACTTC. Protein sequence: CASSPGGEGARETQYF.

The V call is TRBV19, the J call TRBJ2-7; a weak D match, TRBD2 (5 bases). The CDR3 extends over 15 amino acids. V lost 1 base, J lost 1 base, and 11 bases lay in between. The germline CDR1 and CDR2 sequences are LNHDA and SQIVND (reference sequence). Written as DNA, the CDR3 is TGTGCCAGTAGTATAGGCCCAGGAGGATCCTACGAGCAGTACGTC. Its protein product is CASSIGPGGSYEQYV.

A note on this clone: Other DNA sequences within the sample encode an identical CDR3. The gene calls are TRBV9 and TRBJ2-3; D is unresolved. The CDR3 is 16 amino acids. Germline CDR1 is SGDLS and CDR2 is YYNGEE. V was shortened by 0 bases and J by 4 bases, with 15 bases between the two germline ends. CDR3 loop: CASSVDGFVGADTQYF. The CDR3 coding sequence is TGTGCCAGCAGCGTAGATGGCTTCGTTGGGGCAGATACGCAGTATTTT.

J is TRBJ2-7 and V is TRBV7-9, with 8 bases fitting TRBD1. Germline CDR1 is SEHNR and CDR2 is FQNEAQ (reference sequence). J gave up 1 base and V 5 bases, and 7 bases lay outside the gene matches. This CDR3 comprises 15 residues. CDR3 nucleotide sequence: TGTGCCAGCAGCCCATCCGGGACAGGATCCTACGAGCAGTACTTC. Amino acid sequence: CASSPSGTGSYEQYF. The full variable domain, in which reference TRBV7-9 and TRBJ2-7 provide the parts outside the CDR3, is DTGVSQNPRHKITKRGQNVTFRCDPISEHNRLYWYRQTLGQGPEFLTYFQNEAQLEKSRLLSDRFSAERPKGSFSTLEIQRTEQGDSAMYLCASSPSGTGSYEQYFGPGTRLTVT.

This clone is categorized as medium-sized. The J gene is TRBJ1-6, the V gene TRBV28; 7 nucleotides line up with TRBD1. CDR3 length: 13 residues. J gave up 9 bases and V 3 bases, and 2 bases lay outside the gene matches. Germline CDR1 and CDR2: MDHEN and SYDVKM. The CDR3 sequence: CASSFDRASPLHF. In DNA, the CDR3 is TGTGCCAGCAGTTTCGACAGGGCTTCACCCCTCCACTTT. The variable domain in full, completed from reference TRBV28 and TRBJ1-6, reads DVKVTQSSRYLVKRTGEKVFLECVQDMDHENMFWYRQDPGLGLRLIYFSYDVKMKEKGDIPEGYSVSREKKERFSLILESASTNQTSMYLCASSFDRASPLHFGNGTRLTVT.

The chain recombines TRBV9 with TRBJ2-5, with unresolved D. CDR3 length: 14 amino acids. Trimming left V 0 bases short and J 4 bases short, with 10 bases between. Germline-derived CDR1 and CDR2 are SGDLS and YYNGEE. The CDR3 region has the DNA TGTGCCAGCAGCGTAGAGGGTCGTCGAGAGACCCAGTACTTC. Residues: CASSVEGRRETQYF.

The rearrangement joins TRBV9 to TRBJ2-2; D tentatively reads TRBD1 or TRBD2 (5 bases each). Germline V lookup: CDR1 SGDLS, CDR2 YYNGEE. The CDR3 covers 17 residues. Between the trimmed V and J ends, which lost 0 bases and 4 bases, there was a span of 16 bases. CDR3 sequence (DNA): TGTGCCAGCAGCGTAGTAAGAGGGACGGATCTCACCGGGGAGCTGTTTTTT. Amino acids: CASSVVRGTDLTGELFF.